The rows below give T cell receptor beta chains drawn from one sample of a study of blood T cell repertoires in COVID-19. Profiling relied on immunoSEQ multiplex PCR, and the TCRdb table lists in-frame clones only, not all of them. The profile shows over 250,000 clones, about nine tenths of them singletons. The material sequenced was peripheral blood. The receptors were gathered from a woman aged 25 to 39 with COVID-19, enrolled during active disease. The CDR3 runs from the conserved cysteine through the conserved F or W. The D gene is left open where the match is weak. Rows may omit the clone size; those that give it use once, few, many or a size class.

CDR3aa: CASSLDSHSGSLALGRTDTQYF; CDR3nt: TGTGCCAGCAGCTTAGATTCCCACTCGGGCAGTCTAGCGTTGGGTAGAACAGATACGCAGTATTTT; v_gene: TRBV11-3; abundance: -; j_gene: TRBJ2-3; d_gene: -
CDR3aa: CSARGTYEQYF; CDR3nt: TGCAGTGCTAGAGGGACATACGAGCAGTACTTC; v_gene: TRBV20-1; abundance: -; j_gene: TRBJ2-7; d_gene: -
CDR3aa: CASGSGQYEQYF; CDR3nt: TGTGCTAGTGGCTCGGGACAGTACGAGCAGTACTTC; v_gene: TRBV12-5; abundance: -; j_gene: TRBJ2-7; d_gene: TRBD1
CDR3aa: CASSMGQGNEKLFF; CDR3nt: TGCGCCAGCAGCATGGGACAGGGTAATGAAAAACTGTTTTTT; v_gene: TRBV5-1; abundance: -; j_gene: TRBJ1-4; d_gene: TRBD1
CDR3aa: CAWSVPDREAGELFF; CDR3nt: TGTGCCTGGAGTGTACCGGACAGGGAGGCCGGGGAGCTGTTTTTT; v_gene: TRBV30; abundance: few; j_gene: TRBJ2-2; d_gene: TRBD1
CDR3aa: CASSLQQGGTEAFF; CDR3nt: TGTGCCAGCAGTTTACAACAGGGGGGGACTGAAGCTTTCTTT; v_gene: TRBV28; abundance: -; j_gene: TRBJ1-1; d_gene: TRBD1
CDR3aa: CACSSGGFEQFF; CDR3nt: TGTGCCTGTAGTTCGGGTGGTTTCGAGCAGTTCTTC; v_gene: TRBV6-2/TRBV6-3; abundance: -; j_gene: TRBJ2-1; d_gene: -
CDR3aa: CASSEARGEETQYF; CDR3nt: TGTGCCAGCAGTGAAGCGCGGGGAGAGGAGACCCAGTACTTC; v_gene: TRBV2; abundance: -; j_gene: TRBJ2-5; d_gene: -
CDR3aa: CASSMRQAPLHF; CDR3nt: TGTGCCAGTAGTATGCGACAAGCACCCCTCCACTTT; v_gene: TRBV19; abundance: -; j_gene: TRBJ1-6; d_gene: -
CDR3aa: CASSAGFANTGELFF; CDR3nt: TGTGCCAGCAGCGCAGGGTTCGCTAACACCGGGGAGCTGTTTTTT; v_gene: TRBV2; abundance: -; j_gene: TRBJ2-2; d_gene: -